The 19 T cell receptor beta chains presented below share a single source sample, sequenced in a study of T cells in Graves' hyperthyroidism and ophthalmopathy. Authors of the study amplified TCR beta CDR3 regions from RNA transcripts. The TCR CDR3 was amplified in a first-round RT-PCR using the HTBI primer set. TCRdb ran MiXCR on the multiplex PCR reads and lists one entry per CDR3 protein. The sample lists 500,000 to 750,000 distinct CDR3 sequences, approximately 14% occurring once. Sequences were obtained from blood. These receptors all come from a woman under 30 with Graves' ophthalmopathy.

The sample holds many counts of this clonotype. The chain combines TRBV5-1 with TRBJ2-2; D ambiguous. Germline values: CDR1 SGHRS, CDR2 YFSETQ. V lost 2 bases and J lost 0, with 5 bases in between. The CDR3 spans 14 residues. CDR3 in amino acids: CASSFNANTGELFF. In DNA, the CDR3 is TGCGCCAGCAGCTTCAACGCGAACACCGGGGAGCTGTTTTTT.

There are many counts of this clonotype. The chain couples TRBV11-2 to TRBJ1-1, with a tentative D call TRBD1 (6 bases). The germline V and J ends were trimmed by 5 bases and 3 bases, with 13 bases remaining between them. This CDR3 has 14 residues. The germline CDR1 and CDR2 sequences are SGHAT and FQNNGV. The CDR3 here is CASSSRGLDTEAFF. In DNA, the CDR3 is TGTGCCAGCAGCAGCAGGGGATTAGACACTGAAGCTTTCTTT. The full variable domain, with the rest looked up from reference TRBV11-2 and TRBJ1-1, is EAGVAQSPRYKIIEKRQSVAFWCNPISGHATLYWYQQILGQGPKLLIQFQNNGVVDDSQLPKDRFSAERLKGVDSTLKIQPAKLEDSAVYLCASSSRGLDTEAFFGQGTRLTVV.

This chain links TRBV2 with TRBJ2-7; 14 bases match TRBD2. Germline CDR1 is SNHLY and CDR2 is FYNNEI. The CDR3 is 16 residues long. Trimming took 6 bases from V and 6 from J; bases not matched to a gene: 10. The CDR3 sequence is CASREGTSGRGGEQYF. For the CDR3, the DNA is TGTGCCAGCAGGGAGGGGACTAGCGGGAGAGGGGGCGAGCAGTACTTC.

This clonotype was counted many times. The chain carries TRBV12-3 or TRBV12-4 and TRBJ2-7, with 14 bases that match TRBD2. This CDR3 is built from 15 residues. The trim removed 4 bases at V and 11 bases at J, leaving 10 bases unmatched. CDR3 region: CASSSPGLAGEEKYF. The DNA of the CDR3 is TGTGCCAGCAGTTCCCCGGGACTAGCGGGAGAAGAGAAGTACTTC.

The V and J genes are TRBV9 and TRBJ2-3; D is unclear. Germline CDR1 and CDR2: SGDLS and YYNGEE. The CDR3 sequence is 14 residues long. Trimming took 3 bases from V and 0 from J, leaving 8 bases between them. For the CDR3, the DNA is TGTGCCAGCAGCGCTGGTGGGAGCACAGATACGCAGTATTTT. It translates to CASSAGGSTDTQYF. Based on the CDR3 plus reference TRBV9 and TRBJ2-3, the full variable domain is DSGVTQTPKHLITATGQRVTLRCSPRSGDLSVYWYQQSLDQGLQFLIQYYNGEERAKGNILERFSAQQFPDLHSELNLSSLELGDSALYFCASSAGGSTDTQYFGPGTRLTVL.

This clonotype was counted a few times. V and J are TRBV6-5 and TRBJ2-7, with D possibly matching TRBD2 (6 bases). Trimming left V 2 bases short and J 2 bases short, with 19 bases between. Germline V gene data show CDR1 as MNHEY and CDR2 as SVGAGI. The CDR3 covers 17 residues. The CDR3 DNA is TGTGCCAGCAGTTACGGTTTGGGGGACTTCCTGCCCTACGAGCAGTACTTC. This translates into CASSYGLGDFLPYEQYF.

Many counts were recorded for this clonotype. The chain combines TRBV7-2 with TRBJ2-5; the D is unclear. Germline V lookup: CDR1 SGHTA, CDR2 FQGNSA. The CDR3 loop spans 15 amino acids. The V gene lost 1 base and the J gene lost 5 bases, with 14 bases spanning the gap. DNA of the CDR3: TGTGCCAGCAGCTTAGTGGCCTTAGCCAGTGAGACCCAGTACTTC. As protein: CASSLVALASETQYF.

Many counts were recorded for this clonotype. The gene calls are TRBV3-1 and TRBJ2-7; D is possibly TRBD2 (5 bases). V was trimmed by 6 bases and J by 1 base, leaving 13 bases between them. CDR1 is LGHDT and CDR2 is YNNKEL in the germline V gene (reference sequence). The CDR3 consists of 14 residues. The CDR3 DNA sequence: TGTGCCAGCAGTGAGGGATCCCGGTCCTACGAGCAGTACTTC. Translation: CASSEGSRSYEQYF.

The table lists this clonotype with many counts. The chain couples TRBV11-2 to TRBJ1-1, with D maybe TRBD1 (5 bases). Germline CDR1 is SGHAT and CDR2 is FQNNGV. Trimming stripped 4 bases from V and 0 bases from J, with 9 bases between. CDR3 length equals 14 residues. The CDR3 sequence: CASSWGGVNTEAFF. CDR3 coding DNA: TGTGCCAGCAGCTGGGGGGGGGTGAACACTGAAGCTTTCTTT.

This clonotype was observed many times. The chain uses TRBV5-6 and TRBJ1-1, with 7 bases identical to TRBD1. The V gene end was trimmed by 3 bases and the J gene end by 6 bases; junction bases not matched to a gene: 11. Germline V CDR1 and CDR2: SGHDT, YYEEEE. This CDR3 region has 15 residues. The CDR3 spells CASSSDQGVGPEAFF. CDR3 coding DNA: TGTGCCAGCAGCTCGGACCAGGGGGTCGGGCCTGAAGCTTTCTTT.

The chain is built from TRBV6-5 and TRBJ2-3; 16 nucleotides agree with TRBD2. V gave up 0 bases and J gave up 6 bases; unmatched junction bases: 6. This CDR3 is built from 18 residues. CDR1 MNHEY and CDR2 SVGAGI come from the germline V gene. DNA for the CDR3: TGTGCCAGCAGTTACTCCGGGACTAGCGGGAGGGCCTGGGATACGCAGTATTTT. It codes for CASSYSGTSGRAWDTQYF.

The V and J genes are TRBV6-2 or TRBV6-3 and TRBJ2-3, with 15 nucleotides matching TRBD2. Trimming cost V 4 bases and J 3 bases; bases outside gene matches: 11. CDR1 is MNHEY and CDR2 is SVGEGT in the germline V gene. The length of the CDR3 is 19 residues. The CDR3 protein is CASSSGLAGGPSLTDTQYF. DNA for the CDR3: TGTGCCAGCAGTTCTGGACTAGCGGGAGGGCCAAGTTTGACAGATACGCAGTATTTT.

This clonotype was recorded at least ten times. This chain connects TRBV20-1 to TRBJ2-3; 10 bases agree with TRBD2. This CDR3 contains 16 residues. Trimming took 3 bases from V and 5 from J; bases not matched to a gene: 11. From germline, CDR1 is DFQATT and CDR2 SNEGSKA (reference sequence). The CDR3 nucleotides are TGCAGTGCTAGGCCCCTGCCTAGCGGGAGTAAAGATACGCAGTATTTT. This codes for CSARPLPSGSKDTQYF.

This clonotype was counted ten times or more. The gene calls are TRBV5-5 and TRBJ2-3; either TRBD1 or TRBD2 may supply D (5 bases each). V lost 6 bases, J lost 2 bases, and 16 bases lay in between. Looked up from germline, CDR1 is SGHKS and CDR2 is YYEKEE (reference sequence). The length of the CDR3 is 15 residues. CDR3 region: CASITTGRPTDTQYF. Here the CDR3 DNA reads TGTGCCAGCATCACAACGGGGCGCCCCACAGATACGCAGTATTTT.

This clonotype was counted a few times. J is TRBJ2-2 and V is TRBV7-8; 10 bases fit TRBD2. With V trimmed by 5 bases and J by 4 bases, 13 bases remained unmatched. This CDR3 spans 18 amino acids. The germline V gene has CDR1 SGHVS and CDR2 FQNEAQ. CDR3: CASSAPLLAGGPTGELFF. The DNA for the CDR3 is TGTGCCAGCAGCGCTCCTCTGTTAGCGGGAGGCCCCACCGGGGAGCTGTTTTTT. Filled out from reference TRBV7-8 and TRBJ2-2, the complete variable domain reads GAGVSQSPRYKVAKRGQDVALRCDPISGHVSLFWYQQALGQGPEFLTYFQNEAQLDKSGLPSDRFFAERPEGSVSTLKIQRTQQEDSAVYLCASSAPLLAGGPTGELFFGEGSRLTVL.

This clonotype was observed at least ten times. V is TRBV12-3 or TRBV12-4 and J is TRBJ2-3; TRBD2 agrees at 9 bases. J lost 0 bases, V lost 6 bases, and 7 bases had no gene match. The CDR3 spans 16 residues. The CDR3 nucleotides read TGTGCCAGCAGACCCAGACTAGCGGCTAGCACAGATACGCAGTATTTT. This gives the protein CASRPRLAASTDTQYF.

This clonotype was picked up many times. The chain carries TRBV27 and TRBJ1-6; 7 positions agree with TRBD1. Per the germline V gene, CDR1 is MNHEY and CDR2 is SMNVEV (reference sequence). Germline trimming cut 0 bases from V and 10 bases from J; bases unmatched to any gene: 6. The CDR3 covers 15 residues. DNA of the CDR3: TGTGCCAGCAGTTTATCGGCACAGGGGTTCTCACCCCTCCACTTT. The encoded protein is CASSLSAQGFSPLHF.

This clonotype was detected only a few times. The chain couples TRBV7-9 to TRBJ2-7; D is possibly TRBD1 or TRBD2 (6 bases each). The germline gives CDR1 SEHNR, CDR2 FQNEAQ (reference sequence). The CDR3 extends over 16 amino acids. The V gene lost 3 bases and the J gene lost 2 bases, with 17 bases spanning the gap. The CDR3 coding sequence is TGTGCCAGCAGCTTCGAGGGGGGCTCCCTTCCCTACGAGCAGTACTTC. Protein sequence: CASSFEGGSLPYEQYF.

This clonotype has at least ten counts. The rearrangement joins TRBV20-1 to TRBJ2-7; TRBD2 matches 10 bases. This CDR3 is built from 13 residues. V dropped 5 bases and J dropped 6; count of bases not matched to a gene: 7. Germline loops: CDR1 DFQATT, CDR2 SNEGSKA (reference sequence). The CDR3 sequence: CSASGTSVGEQYF. The DNA of the CDR3 is TGCAGTGCTTCCGGGACTAGCGTTGGCGAGCAGTACTTC.